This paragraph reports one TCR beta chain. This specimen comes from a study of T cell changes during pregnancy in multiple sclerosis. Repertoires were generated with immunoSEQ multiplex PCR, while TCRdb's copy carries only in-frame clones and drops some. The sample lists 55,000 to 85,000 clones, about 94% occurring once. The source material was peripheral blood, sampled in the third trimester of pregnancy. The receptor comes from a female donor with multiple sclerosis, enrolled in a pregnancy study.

The CDR3 protein is CASSPVPEGTIYF. Written as DNA, the CDR3 is TGTGCCAGCTCACCAGTTCCCGAGGGCACCATATATTTT. This chain connects TRBV18 to TRBJ1-3; unclear D gene. This CDR3 is built from 13 residues. V was trimmed by 2 bases and J by 9 bases, leaving 11 bases between them. In germline, CDR1 is KGHSH, CDR2 LQKENI.